A single T cell receptor beta chain is shown here with its context. Its antigen is as yet unknown. CD8 memory cells included CD45RO+ cells plus CCR7-negative CD45RA+ TemRA cells. Germline V lookup: CDR1 SGHNT, CDR2 YENEEA. The CDR3 is 16 amino acids. Trimming cost V 5 bases and J 5 bases, with 19 bases left between them. This entry comes from a study of shared clonotypes between healthy human individuals. Study-wide findings and caveats: Sequencing depth was expected to influence donor clonotype sharing. Naive CD4 clonotype sharing across several donors was around 5%.

Only in-frame clones appear in the TCRdb table, and some are missing; sequencing was by immunoSEQ multiplex PCR. Altogether about 110,000 clones are present, around 68% being singletons, with the ten largest covering more than 20%. The chain combines TRBV11-3 with TRBJ2-1; unclear D gene. Sequenced sample: memory CD8+ T cells sorted from blood. Subset defined: CD45RO+ cells pooled with CCR7-negative TemRA cells. The TCR comes from a woman under 40 in good health. The chain's CDR3 is CASSKTRRKLHNEQFF. CDR3 DNA: TGTGCCAGCAGCAAAACCAGACGCAAGCTACACAATGAGCAGTTCTTC.